These 17 T cell receptor beta chains came from one sample sequenced in a study of control samples from healthy donors and cancer patients. Generated by immunoSEQ multiplex PCR, the TCRdb table keeps only in-frame clones and is missing some. The sample includes some 82,000 clones, more than 65% of them seen just once. Sequencing was performed on PBMCs. The source of these receptors is a man aged 55 to 70 with head and neck cancer.

This clone was counted a few times. The chain carries TRBV18 and TRBJ2-4, with D possibly called TRBD1 or TRBD2 (5 bases each). V lost 5 bases, J lost 6 bases, and 20 bases lay in between. The CDR3 is 16 residues long. From germline, CDR1 is KGHSH and CDR2 LQKENI. CDR3 loop: CASSSQTGTAGNIQYF. The CDR3 bases are TGTGCCAGCTCATCTCAAACCGGGACGGCGGGAAACATTCAGTACTTC. The entire variable domain, with the rest obtained from reference TRBV18 and TRBJ2-4, is as follows: NAGVMQNPRHLVRRRGQEARLRCSPMKGHSHVYWYRQLPEEGLKFMVYLQKENIIDESGMPKERFSAEFPKEGPSILRIQQVVRGDSAAYFCASSSQTGTAGNIQYFGAGTRLSVL.

V gene TRBV11-2 combines with J gene TRBJ2-7; D gene unclear. V lost 1 base to trimming and J lost 3 bases, with 10 bases between them. The CDR3 has 14 residues. Germline loops: CDR1 SGHAT, CDR2 FQNNGV. The CDR3 loop reads CASSLGAGHYEQYF. For the CDR3, the DNA is TGTGCCAGCAGCTTAGGGGCAGGCCACTACGAGCAGTACTTC.

This sequence joins TRBV2 and TRBJ1-6, with a tentative D call TRBD1 (6 bases). V lost 6 bases to trimming and J lost 7 bases, with 16 bases between them. The CDR3 contains 15 residues. CDR1 is SNHLY, CDR2 FYNNEI, per germline. CDR3 sequence: CASSRAQGWNSPLHF. The CDR3 bases are TGTGCCAGCAGCCGTGCCCAGGGGTGGAATTCACCCCTCCACTTT.

This clone has a single count. J is TRBJ2-7 and V is TRBV2, with 9 nucleotides matching TRBD1. The germline V gene encodes CDR1 SNHLY and CDR2 FYNNEI. After removal of 3 bases from V and 2 bases from J, the junction contained 11 bases not matched to a gene. The CDR3 loop spans 17 amino acids. CDR3 DNA sequence: TGTGCCAGCAGTGAGCAGGACAGGGGTTTTGCAACCTACGAGCAGTACTTC. It yields the protein CASSEQDRGFATYEQYF.

This chain joins TRBV15 and TRBJ1-6, with 7 bases fitting TRBD1. The CDR3 is 15 amino acids. The junction had 7 bases not matched to a gene; V was cut back by 3 bases and J by 8 bases. CDR1 and CDR2 (germline): LNHNV, YYDKDF (reference sequence). The DNA of the CDR3 is TGTGCCACCAGCAGGCAGGGACAGAATGATTCACCCCTCCACTTT. Its translation: CATSRQGQNDSPLHF.

The chain carries TRBV28 and TRBJ2-7, with no clear D. The V and J ends lost 3 bases and 0 bases respectively, with 21 bases between them. Germline V CDR1 and CDR2: MDHEN, SYDVKM. The CDR3 is 18 amino acids. The CDR3 DNA reads as TGTGCCAGCAGTTTTAAATTGTTTGAGACACCGAGCTCCTACGAGCAGTACTTC. This encodes CASSFKLFETPSSYEQYF. Combining the CDR3 with reference TRBV28 and TRBJ2-7 gives the whole variable domain DVKVTQSSRYLVKRTGEKVFLECVQDMDHENMFWYRQDPGLGLRLIYFSYDVKMKEKGDIPEGYSVSREKKERFSLILESASTNQTSMYLCASSFKLFETPSSYEQYFGPGTRLTVT.

In DNA, the CDR3 is TGTGCCAGCAGTCCCCTCTCGGTAGCGGGAGGGTGGAATGAGCAGTTCTTC. This gives the protein CASSPLSVAGGWNEQFF. The V gene is TRBV27, the J gene TRBJ2-1; 11 nucleotides line up with TRBD2. This CDR3 comprises 17 residues. CDR1 and CDR2 from the germline V gene are MNHEY and SMNVEV (reference sequence). The trim removed 5 bases at V and 7 bases at J, leaving 13 bases unmatched.

The rearrangement uses TRBV5-4 and TRBJ2-1, with 9 bases identical to TRBD1. J was trimmed by 4 bases and V by 7 bases; bases with no gene match: 9. The CDR3 is 15 amino acids. Germline assignment: CDR1 SGHNT and CDR2 YYREEE (reference sequence). The CDR3 coding sequence is TGTGCCAGCGGCCAAAACAGGGGGCAGTACAATGAGCAGTTCTTC. Encoded protein: CASGQNRGQYNEQFF.

This clone was counted only a few times. V gene TRBV5-4 combines with J gene TRBJ1-1; D is undetermined. Trimming took off 4 bases at V and 0 bases at J, with 16 bases between the two ends. Per germline, CDR1 SGHNT and CDR2 YYREEE (reference sequence). CDR3 length: 16 residues. CDR3 loop: CASSVADGDMNTEAFF. The CDR3 region has the DNA TGTGCCAGCAGCGTGGCCGACGGTGACATGAACACTGAAGCTTTCTTT. Using reference TRBV5-4 and TRBJ1-1 for the parts outside the CDR3, the full variable domain is ETGVTQSPTHLIKTRGQQVTLRCSSQSGHNTVSWYQQALGQGPQFIFQYYREEENGRGNFPPRFSGLQFPNYSSELNVNALELDDSALYLCASSVADGDMNTEAFFGQGTRLTVV.

As to this clone: Distinct nucleotide sequences in the sample also encode this CDR3. The V and J genes are TRBV7-9 and TRBJ2-5, with a tentative D call TRBD2 (5 bases). Trimming shortened V by 3 bases and J by 4 bases, and 12 bases separated the two germline ends. The germline V gene encodes CDR1 SEHNR and CDR2 FQNEAQ (reference sequence). The CDR3 length is 14 residues. CDR3 DNA: TGTGCCAGCAGCTTTCTGCGGGTAGGAGAGACCCAGTACTTC. As protein: CASSFLRVGETQYF.

The chain couples TRBV6-4 to TRBJ2-1, with 7 bases identical to TRBD2. J was trimmed by 4 bases and V by 3 bases; bases with no gene match: 3. Per the germline V gene, CDR1 is MRHNA and CDR2 is SNTAGT. This CDR3 region has 14 residues. The CDR3 coding sequence is TGTGCCAGCAGTGAATCTAGCGGTTACAATGAGCAGTTCTTC. As protein: CASSESSGYNEQFF.

This chain connects TRBV19 to TRBJ1-5, with 7 bases aligning to TRBD1. This CDR3 region has 16 residues. CDR1 is LNHDA and CDR2 is SQIVND in the germline V gene (reference sequence). The trim removed 6 bases at V and 0 bases at J, leaving 8 bases unmatched. Written as DNA, the CDR3 is TGTGCCAGTAGCCCATGGGACAGCTTTAGCAATCAGCCCCAGCATTTT. It yields the protein CASSPWDSFSNQPQHF. The entire variable domain, with the rest obtained from reference TRBV19 and TRBJ1-5, is as follows: DGGITQSPKYLFRKEGQNVTLSCEQNLNHDAMYWYRQDPGQGLRLIYYSQIVNDFQKGDIAEGYSVSREKKESFPLTVTSAQKNPTAFYLCASSPWDSFSNQPQHFGDGTRLSIL.

This sequence joins TRBV5-6 and TRBJ2-4, with D perhaps TRBD2 (6 bases). This CDR3 spans 15 amino acids. Trimming took off 2 bases at V and 1 base at J, with 10 bases between the two ends. Germline values: CDR1 SGHDT, CDR2 YYEEEE. Written as DNA, the CDR3 is TGTGCCAGCAGCTTTGGGGGGAGGGCCAAAAACATTCAGTACTTC. As protein: CASSFGGRAKNIQYF.

The gene calls are TRBV29-1 and TRBJ2-7; 9 bases line up with TRBD2. Germline CDR1 is SQVTM and CDR2 is ANQGSEA. The CDR3 contains 13 residues. Germline trimming cut 5 bases from V and 3 bases from J; bases unmatched to any gene: 5. CDR3 residues: CSVIASGIYEQYF. CDR3 DNA sequence: TGCAGCGTTATAGCTAGCGGGATCTACGAGCAGTACTTC.

The chain joins TRBV5-1 to TRBJ2-2; D is unclear. The V end was cut by 4 bases, the J end by 10 bases, with 17 bases between. The length of the CDR3 is 14 residues. The germline V gene encodes CDR1 SGHRS and CDR2 YFSETQ. DNA for the CDR3: TGCGCCAGCAGCGGAGATACTGGAACAGTGGAGCTGTTTTTT. This translates into CASSGDTGTVELFF. Using reference TRBV5-1 and TRBJ2-2 for the parts outside the CDR3, the full variable domain is KAGVTQTPRYLIKTRGQQVTLSCSPISGHRSVSWYQQTPGQGLQFLFEYFSETQRNKGNFPGRFSGRQFSNSRSEMNVSTLELGDSALYLCASSGDTGTVELFFGEGSRLTVL.

The rearrangement joins TRBV2 to TRBJ2-3; 9 bases are shared with TRBD2. The CDR3 consists of 17 residues. Trimming removed 3 bases from V and 2 bases from J; junction bases left unmatched: 9. The germline V gene has CDR1 SNHLY and CDR2 FYNNEI. CDR3 protein: CASSDSGGWSVTDTQYF. The CDR3 DNA sequence: TGTGCCAGCAGTGACAGCGGGGGGTGGTCTGTCACAGATACGCAGTATTTT.

This clone was recorded only once. The genes are TRBV4-1 and TRBJ1-4, with TRBD1 as a possible D gene (6 bases). Deletions cut 4 bases from V and 0 bases from J, with 9 bases between. Per the germline V gene, CDR1 is MGHRA and CDR2 is YSYEKL. This CDR3 has 15 residues. CDR3 region: CASSLGTTTNEKLFF. CDR3 sequence (DNA): TGCGCCAGCAGCCTAGGGACAACAACTAATGAAAAACTGTTTTTT.